Listed below are T cell receptor beta chains from one sample, sequenced in a study of T cells in tumors after PD-1 blockade. Clones were read by immunoSEQ multiplex PCR, and TCRdb kept only the in-frame ones, dropping some. The top ten clones hold about a sixth of a sample with over a thousand clones, around 70% of them seen once. The starting material was tumor tissue, obtained before anti-PD-1 treatment. The receptors were gathered from a human donor with basal cell carcinoma. The CDR3 runs from the conserved cysteine through the conserved F or W. D genes are given only for firm matches. Clone sizes are given selectively: once, few, many, or a class where the clone is expanded.

J gene: TRBJ2-1; CDR3 length: 15; clone size: .; V gene: TRBV9; D gene: .; CDR3 protein: CASSVAGAFYNEQFF; CDR3 DNA: TGTGCCAGCAGCGTAGCGGGGGCCTTCTACAATGAGCAGTTCTTC
J gene: TRBJ1-4; CDR3 length: 17; clone size: few; V gene: TRBV28; D gene: .; CDR3 protein: CASSPPPRVRTNEKLFF; CDR3 DNA: TGTGCCAGCAGTCCTCCCCCCCGGGTGAGGACTAATGAAAAACTGTTTTTT
J gene: TRBJ2-1; CDR3 length: 19; clone size: .; V gene: TRBV3-1/TRBV3-2; D gene: TRBD2; CDR3 protein: CASSAEVAGGPFSYNEQFF; CDR3 DNA: TGTGCCAGCAGCGCAGAGGTAGCGGGGGGGCCTTTCTCCTACAATGAGCAGTTCTTC
J gene: TRBJ2-1; CDR3 length: 12; clone size: .; V gene: TRBV6-5; D gene: .; CDR3 protein: CASSARGDEQFF; CDR3 DNA: TGTGCCAGCAGCGCCAGGGGGGATGAGCAGTTCTTC
J gene: TRBJ1-2; CDR3 length: 15; clone size: .; V gene: TRBV9; D gene: .; CDR3 protein: CASSVEDYPHYGYTF; CDR3 DNA: TGTGCCAGCAGCGTAGAGGATTATCCCCACTATGGCTACACCTTC
J gene: TRBJ2-5; CDR3 length: 17; clone size: .; V gene: TRBV2; D gene: TRBD2; CDR3 protein: CASRLGTSGLGRETQYF; CDR3 DNA: TGTGCCAGCAGGCTCGGGACTAGCGGGCTAGGGCGGGAGACCCAGTACTTC
J gene: TRBJ2-7; CDR3 length: 12; clone size: .; V gene: TRBV7-8; D gene: .; CDR3 protein: CASSPHSYEQYF; CDR3 DNA: TGTGCCAGCAGCCCGCACTCCTACGAGCAGTACTTC
J gene: TRBJ2-2; CDR3 length: 15; clone size: .; V gene: TRBV5-1; D gene: .; CDR3 protein: CASSSAGLHTGELFF; CDR3 DNA: TGCGCCAGCAGCTCCGCGGGACTCCACACCGGGGAGCTGTTTTTT
J gene: TRBJ2-4; CDR3 length: 13; clone size: .; V gene: TRBV7-2; D gene: .; CDR3 protein: CASSLGGELPGYF; CDR3 DNA: TGTGCCAGCAGCTTAGGGGGGGAGCTACCGGGGTACTTC
J gene: TRBJ2-7; CDR3 length: 12; clone size: large; V gene: TRBV27; D gene: TRBD1; CDR3 protein: CASSMGTGEQYF; CDR3 DNA: TGTGCCAGCAGTATGGGGACAGGCGAGCAGTACTTC